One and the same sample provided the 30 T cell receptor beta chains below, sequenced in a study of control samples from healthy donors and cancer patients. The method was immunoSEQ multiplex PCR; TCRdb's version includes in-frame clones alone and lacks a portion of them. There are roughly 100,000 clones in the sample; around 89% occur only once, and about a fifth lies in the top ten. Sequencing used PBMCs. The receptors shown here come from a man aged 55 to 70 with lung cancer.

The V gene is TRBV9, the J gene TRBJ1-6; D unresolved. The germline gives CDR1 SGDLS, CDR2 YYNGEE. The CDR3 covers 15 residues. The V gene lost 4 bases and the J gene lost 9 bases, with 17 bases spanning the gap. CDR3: CASSRIVDISSPLHF. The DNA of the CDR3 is TGTGCCAGCAGCCGAATAGTAGACATAAGTTCACCCCTCCACTTT.

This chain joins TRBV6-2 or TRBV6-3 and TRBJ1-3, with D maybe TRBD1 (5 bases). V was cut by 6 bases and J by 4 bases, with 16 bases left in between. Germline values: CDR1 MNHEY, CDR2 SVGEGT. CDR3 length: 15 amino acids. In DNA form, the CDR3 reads TGTGCCAGCAGCCCTACAGGCCCGTTCGGAAACACCATATATTTT. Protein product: CASSPTGPFGNTIYF.

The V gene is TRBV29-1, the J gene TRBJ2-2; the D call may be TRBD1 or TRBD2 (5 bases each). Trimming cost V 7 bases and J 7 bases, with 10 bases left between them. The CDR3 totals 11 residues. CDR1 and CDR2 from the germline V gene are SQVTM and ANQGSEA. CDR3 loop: CSGGYNGELFF. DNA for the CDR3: TGCAGCGGGGGGTATAACGGGGAGCTGTTTTTT.

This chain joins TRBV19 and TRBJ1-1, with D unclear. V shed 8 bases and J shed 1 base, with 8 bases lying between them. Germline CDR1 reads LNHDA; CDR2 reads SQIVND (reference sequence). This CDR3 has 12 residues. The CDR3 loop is CASADRNTEAFF. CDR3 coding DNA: TGTGCCAGTGCCGACCGGAACACTGAAGCTTTCTTT. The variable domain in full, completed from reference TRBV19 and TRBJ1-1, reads DGGITQSPKYLFRKEGQNVTLSCEQNLNHDAMYWYRQDPGQGLRLIYYSQIVNDFQKGDIAEGYSVSREKKESFPLTVTSAQKNPTAFYLCASADRNTEAFFGQGTRLTVV.

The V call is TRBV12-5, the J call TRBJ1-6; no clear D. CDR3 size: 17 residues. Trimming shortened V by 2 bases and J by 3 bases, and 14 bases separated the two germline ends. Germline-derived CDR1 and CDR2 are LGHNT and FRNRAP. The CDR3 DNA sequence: TGTGCTAGTGGTTTGCAGGAGGGCCCTCACTATAATTCACCCCTCCACTTT. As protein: CASGLQEGPHYNSPLHF.

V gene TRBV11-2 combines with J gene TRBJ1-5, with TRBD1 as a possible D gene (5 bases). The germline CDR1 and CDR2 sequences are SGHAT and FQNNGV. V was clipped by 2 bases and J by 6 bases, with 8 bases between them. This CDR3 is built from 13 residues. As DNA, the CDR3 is TGTGCCAGCAGCTTACGGGGGAGTCAGCCCCAGCATTTT. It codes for CASSLRGSQPQHF.

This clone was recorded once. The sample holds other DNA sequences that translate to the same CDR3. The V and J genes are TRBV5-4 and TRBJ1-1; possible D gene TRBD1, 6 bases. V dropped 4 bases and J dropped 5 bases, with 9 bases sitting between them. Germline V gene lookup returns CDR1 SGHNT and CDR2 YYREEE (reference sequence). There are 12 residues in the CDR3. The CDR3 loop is CASSNRVTEAFF. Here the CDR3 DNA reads TGTGCCAGCAGCAACAGGGTGACTGAAGCTTTCTTT.

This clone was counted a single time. CDR3 sequence reads: CASSQKEQSNQPQHF. The CDR3 coding sequence is TGCGCCAGCAGCCAAAAGGAACAGAGCAATCAGCCCCAGCATTTT. The chain is built from TRBV4-1 and TRBJ1-5; D is uncertain. The CDR3 is made up of 15 amino acids. Between the trimmed V and J ends, which lost 2 bases and 1 base, there was a span of 9 bases. Germline V gene data show CDR1 as MGHRA and CDR2 as YSYEKL.

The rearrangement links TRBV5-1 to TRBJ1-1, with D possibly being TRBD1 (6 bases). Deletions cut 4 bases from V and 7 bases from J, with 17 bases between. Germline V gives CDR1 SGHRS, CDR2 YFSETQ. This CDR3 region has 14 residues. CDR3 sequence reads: CASSNRAGGNEAFF. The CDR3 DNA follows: TGCGCCAGCAGCAACAGGGCGGGTGGGAATGAAGCTTTCTTT. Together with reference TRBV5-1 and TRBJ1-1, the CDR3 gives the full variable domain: KAGVTQTPRYLIKTRGQQVTLSCSPISGHRSVSWYQQTPGQGLQFLFEYFSETQRNKGNFPGRFSGRQFSNSRSEMNVSTLELGDSALYLCASSNRAGGNEAFFGQGTRLTVV.

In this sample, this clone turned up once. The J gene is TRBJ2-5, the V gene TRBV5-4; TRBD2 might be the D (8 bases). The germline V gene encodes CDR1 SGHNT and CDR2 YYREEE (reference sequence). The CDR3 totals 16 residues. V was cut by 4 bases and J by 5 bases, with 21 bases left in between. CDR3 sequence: CASSTGGGADRETQYF. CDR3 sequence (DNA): TGTGCCAGCAGCACGGGAGGGGGCGCAGATAGGGAGACCCAGTACTTC.

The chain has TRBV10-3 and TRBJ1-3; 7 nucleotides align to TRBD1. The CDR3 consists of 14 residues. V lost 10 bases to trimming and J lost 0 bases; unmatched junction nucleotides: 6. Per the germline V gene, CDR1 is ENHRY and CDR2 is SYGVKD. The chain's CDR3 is CATSGQFSGNTIYF. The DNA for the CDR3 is TGTGCCACCTCGGGACAGTTCTCTGGAAACACCATATATTTT.

CDR3: CATSRVTGGSGYTF. In nucleotides, the CDR3 is TGTGCCACCAGCAGAGTTACAGGGGGTAGTGGCTACACCTTC. V is TRBV15 and J is TRBJ1-2; TRBD1 matches at 8 bases. The CDR3 runs to 14 residues. Germline V lookup: CDR1 LNHNV, CDR2 YYDKDF (reference sequence). V dropped 1 base and J dropped 7; count of bases not matched to a gene: 5.

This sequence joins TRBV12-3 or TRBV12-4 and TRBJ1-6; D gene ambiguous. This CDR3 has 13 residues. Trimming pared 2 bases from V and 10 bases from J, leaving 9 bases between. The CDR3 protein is CASSLRAESPLHF. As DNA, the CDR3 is TGTGCCAGCAGTTTAAGGGCCGAATCACCCCTCCACTTT.

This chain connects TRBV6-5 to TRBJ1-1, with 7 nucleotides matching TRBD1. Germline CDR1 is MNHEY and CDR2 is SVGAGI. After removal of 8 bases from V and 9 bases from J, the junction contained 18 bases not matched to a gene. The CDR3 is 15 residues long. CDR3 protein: CASGETPGDRKKAFF. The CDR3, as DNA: TGTGCCAGCGGGGAAACCCCCGGGGACAGAAAAAAAGCTTTCTTT.

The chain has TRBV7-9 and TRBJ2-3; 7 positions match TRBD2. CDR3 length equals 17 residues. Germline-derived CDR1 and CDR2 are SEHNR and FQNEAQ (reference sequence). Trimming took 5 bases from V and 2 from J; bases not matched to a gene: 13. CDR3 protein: CASSPPPPSGDTDTQYF. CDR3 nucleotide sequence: TGTGCCAGCAGCCCACCCCCCCCAAGCGGGGACACAGATACGCAGTATTTT.

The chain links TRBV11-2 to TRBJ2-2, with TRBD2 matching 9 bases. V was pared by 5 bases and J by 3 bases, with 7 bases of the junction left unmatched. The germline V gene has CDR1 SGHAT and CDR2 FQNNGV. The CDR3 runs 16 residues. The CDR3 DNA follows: TGTGCCAGCAGCGTAGTGCGGACTAGCGACACCGGGGAGCTGTTTTTT. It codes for CASSVVRTSDTGELFF.

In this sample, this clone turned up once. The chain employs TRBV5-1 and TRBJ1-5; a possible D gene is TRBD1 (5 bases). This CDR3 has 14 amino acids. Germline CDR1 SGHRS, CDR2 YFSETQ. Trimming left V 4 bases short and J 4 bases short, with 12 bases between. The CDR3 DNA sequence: TGCGCCAGCAGCCCCACAGGAACTAATCAGCCCCAGCATTTT. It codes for CASSPTGTNQPQHF. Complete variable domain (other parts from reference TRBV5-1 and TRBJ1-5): KAGVTQTPRYLIKTRGQQVTLSCSPISGHRSVSWYQQTPGQGLQFLFEYFSETQRNKGNFPGRFSGRQFSNSRSEMNVSTLELGDSALYLCASSPTGTNQPQHFGDGTRLSIL.

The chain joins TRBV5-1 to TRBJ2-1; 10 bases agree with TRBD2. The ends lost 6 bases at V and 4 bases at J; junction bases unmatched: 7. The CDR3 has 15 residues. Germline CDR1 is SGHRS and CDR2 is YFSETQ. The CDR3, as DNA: TGCGCCAGCACAAAACTAGCGGGGCAGTACAATGAGCAGTTCTTC. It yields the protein CASTKLAGQYNEQFF. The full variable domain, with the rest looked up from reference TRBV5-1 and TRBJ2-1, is KAGVTQTPRYLIKTRGQQVTLSCSPISGHRSVSWYQQTPGQGLQFLFEYFSETQRNKGNFPGRFSGRQFSNSRSEMNVSTLELGDSALYLCASTKLAGQYNEQFFGPGTRLTVL.

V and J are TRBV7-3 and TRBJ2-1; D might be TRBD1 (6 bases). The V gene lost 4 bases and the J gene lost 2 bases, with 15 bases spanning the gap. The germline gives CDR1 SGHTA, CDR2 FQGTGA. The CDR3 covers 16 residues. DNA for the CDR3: TGTGCCAGCAGCTCCAGGGGTTTTCCGGCCTACAATGAGCAGTTCTTC. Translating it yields CASSSRGFPAYNEQFF.

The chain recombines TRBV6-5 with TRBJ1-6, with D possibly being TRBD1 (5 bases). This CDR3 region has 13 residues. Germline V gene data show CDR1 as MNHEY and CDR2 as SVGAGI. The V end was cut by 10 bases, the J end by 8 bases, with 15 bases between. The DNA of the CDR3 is TGTGCCACCTCGATTTTGGGGGATTCACCCCTCCACTTT. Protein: CATSILGDSPLHF.

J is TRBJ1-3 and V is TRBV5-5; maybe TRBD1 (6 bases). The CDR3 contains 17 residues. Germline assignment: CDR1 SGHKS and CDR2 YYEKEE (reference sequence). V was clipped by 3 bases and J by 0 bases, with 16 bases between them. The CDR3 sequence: CASSYGTPLSSGNTIYF. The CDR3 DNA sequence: TGTGCCAGCAGCTATGGGACACCCCTTTCCTCTGGAAACACCATATATTTT. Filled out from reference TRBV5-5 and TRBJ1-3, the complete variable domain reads DAGVTQSPTHLIKTRGQQVTLRCSPISGHKSVSWYQQVLGQGPQFIFQYYEKEERGRGNFPDRFSARQFPNYSSELNVNALLLGDSALYLCASSYGTPLSSGNTIYFGEGSWLTVV.

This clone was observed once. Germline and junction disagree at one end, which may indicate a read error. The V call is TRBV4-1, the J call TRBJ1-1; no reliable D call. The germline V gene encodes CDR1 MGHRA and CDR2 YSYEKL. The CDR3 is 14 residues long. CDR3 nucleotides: TGCGCCAGCAGTCAAGGAGAGGGGAACACTGAAGCTTTCTTT. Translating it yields CASSQGEGNTEAFF.

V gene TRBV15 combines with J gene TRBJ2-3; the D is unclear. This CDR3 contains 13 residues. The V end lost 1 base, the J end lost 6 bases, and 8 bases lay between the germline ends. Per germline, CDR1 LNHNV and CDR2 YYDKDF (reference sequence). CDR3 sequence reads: CATSRGVVDTQYF. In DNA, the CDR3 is TGTGCCACCAGCAGAGGGGTCGTGGATACGCAGTATTTT.

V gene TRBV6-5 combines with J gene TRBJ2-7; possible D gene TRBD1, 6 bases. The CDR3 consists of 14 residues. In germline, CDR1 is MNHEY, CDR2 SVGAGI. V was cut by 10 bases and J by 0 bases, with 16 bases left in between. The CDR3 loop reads CATIARDTSYEQYF. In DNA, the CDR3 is TGTGCCACTATTGCTCGGGACACCTCCTACGAGCAGTACTTC.

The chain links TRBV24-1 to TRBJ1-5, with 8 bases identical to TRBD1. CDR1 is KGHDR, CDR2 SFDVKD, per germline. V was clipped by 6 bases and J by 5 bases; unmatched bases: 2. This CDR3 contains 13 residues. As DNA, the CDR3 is TGTGCCACCAGTCCGGACAGGGATCAGCCCCAGCATTTT. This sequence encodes CATSPDRDQPQHF.

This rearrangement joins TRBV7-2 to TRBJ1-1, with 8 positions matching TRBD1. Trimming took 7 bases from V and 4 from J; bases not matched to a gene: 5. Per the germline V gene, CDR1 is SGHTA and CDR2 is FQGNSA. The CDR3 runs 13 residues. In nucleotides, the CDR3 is TGTGCCAGCAACCTCGACAGGGGCACTGAAGCTTTCTTT. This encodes CASNLDRGTEAFF.

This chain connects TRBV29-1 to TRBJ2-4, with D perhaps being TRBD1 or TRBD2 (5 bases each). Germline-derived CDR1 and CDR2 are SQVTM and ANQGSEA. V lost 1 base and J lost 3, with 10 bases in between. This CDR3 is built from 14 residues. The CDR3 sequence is CSVEGLGVKNIQYF. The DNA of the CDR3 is TGCAGCGTTGAAGGGCTGGGGGTCAAAAACATTCAGTACTTC.

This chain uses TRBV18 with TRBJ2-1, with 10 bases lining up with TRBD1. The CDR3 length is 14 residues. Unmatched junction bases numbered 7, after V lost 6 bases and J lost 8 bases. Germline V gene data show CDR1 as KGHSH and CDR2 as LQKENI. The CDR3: CASSPGTGEDEQFF. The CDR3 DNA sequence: TGTGCCAGCTCGCCCGGGACAGGGGAGGATGAGCAGTTCTTC. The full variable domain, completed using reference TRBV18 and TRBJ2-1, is NAGVMQNPRHLVRRRGQEARLRCSPMKGHSHVYWYRQLPEEGLKFMVYLQKENIIDESGMPKERFSAEFPKEGPSILRIQQVVRGDSAAYFCASSPGTGEDEQFFGPGTRLTVL.

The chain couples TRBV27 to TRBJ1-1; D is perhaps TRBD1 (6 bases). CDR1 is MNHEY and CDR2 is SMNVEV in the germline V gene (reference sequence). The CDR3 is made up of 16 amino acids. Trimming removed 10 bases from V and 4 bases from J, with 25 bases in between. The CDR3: CATRGGGRGVTTEAFF. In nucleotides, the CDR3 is TGTGCCACCAGGGGTGGGGGGCGAGGAGTAACCACTGAAGCTTTCTTT.

The CDR3 spells CASSPLGQGANSPLHF. The CDR3 bases are TGTGCCAGCTCACCTTTGGGACAGGGGGCTAATTCACCCCTCCACTTT. The rearrangement joins TRBV18 to TRBJ1-6; 12 bases match TRBD1. The CDR3 is 16 residues long. Looked up from germline, CDR1 is KGHSH and CDR2 is LQKENI. The V segment lost 3 bases and the J segment 6 bases; nucleotides outside the gene matches: 3.